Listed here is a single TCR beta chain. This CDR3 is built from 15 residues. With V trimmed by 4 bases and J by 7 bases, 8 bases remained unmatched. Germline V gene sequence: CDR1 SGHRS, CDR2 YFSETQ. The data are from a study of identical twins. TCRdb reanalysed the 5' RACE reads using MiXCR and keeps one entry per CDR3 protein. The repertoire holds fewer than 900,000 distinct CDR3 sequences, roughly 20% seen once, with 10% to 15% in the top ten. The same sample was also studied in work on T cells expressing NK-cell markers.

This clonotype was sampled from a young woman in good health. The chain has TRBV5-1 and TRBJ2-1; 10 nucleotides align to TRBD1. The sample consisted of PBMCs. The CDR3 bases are TGCGCCAGCAGCGTGGGACAGGGGATGAAAAATGAGCAGTTCTTC. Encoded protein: CASSVGQGMKNEQFF.